This T cell receptor beta chain derives from a study of blood T cell repertoires in COVID-19. Study-wide context: Spain, Italy and the United States supplied samples that represented acute and convalescent COVID-19.

Clones were sequenced by immunoSEQ multiplex PCR, and TCRdb holds only the in-frame ones, with some missing. Among about 40,000 clones, 70% to 85% were seen once, and the ten largest hold about 2.5%. This CDR3 is built from 17 residues. Germline V gives CDR1 LGHDT, CDR2 YNNKEL (reference sequence). V was pared by 4 bases and J by 3 bases, with 20 bases between. The gene calls are TRBV3-1 (or the pseudogene TRBV3-2) and TRBJ2-3; a weak D match, TRBD2 (7 bases). Sequencing was performed on peripheral blood. The sequence was collected from an older woman with acute or convalescent COVID-19. The CDR3 here is CASSRQKGGTGTDTQYF. The CDR3 nucleotides are TGTGCCAGCAGCCGACAAAAGGGGGGGACGGGGACAGATACGCAGTATTTT.